This T cell receptor beta chain originates from a study of response to subunit inactivated influenza vaccine. MiXCR, applied by TCRdb to the RT-PCR reads, yields one record per CDR3 protein. Of roughly 540,000 distinct CDR3 sequences listed, under 30% are singletons. Trimming stripped 0 bases from V and 0 bases from J, with 3 bases between. The CDR3 length is 13 residues. Germline V lookup: CDR1 SGHTA, CDR2 FQGNSA. This clonotype has at least ten counts. This sample was shared with a second study, whose subject was T cells expressing NK-cell markers. This second study says: The TCR beta cDNA came from 5'RACE template switching with UMIs. A few donors' CD3+CD56-NKG2C+ cells were dominated by the same clonotypes.

The receptor was isolated from a man aged 45 to 65 who received an inactivated influenza vaccine. The V call is TRBV7-2, the J call TRBJ2-7; D ambiguous. The sample consisted of CD4+ T cells sorted from PBMCs, taken approximately 13 days after vaccination. CDR3 in amino acids: CASSLAGSYEQYF. In DNA form, the CDR3 reads TGTGCCAGCAGCTTAGCGGGCTCCTACGAGCAGTACTTC.